The 8 T cell receptor beta chains in this list originate from one sample, sequenced in a study of OX40 agonist ivuxolimab in advanced cancers. The repertoire was sequenced with immunoSEQ multiplex PCR; TCRdb's copy has only in-frame clones and lacks some. This sample has tens of thousands of clones; 89% occur once, and the top ten carry around 24%. The specimen comprised CD4+ or CD8+ T cells sorted from blood, sampled in a trial of the OX40 agonist ivuxolimab. All receptors come from an adult with an advanced solid tumor such as melanoma, head and neck, liver or kidney cancer.

The CDR3 protein is CASSYGQLSYEQYF. CDR3 nucleotide sequence: TGTGCCAGCAGTTACGGGCAACTCTCCTACGAGCAGTACTTC. The V gene is TRBV5-6, the J gene TRBJ2-7; D remains ambiguous. V was cut by 5 bases and J by 0 bases, with 12 bases left in between. CDR3 length: 14 residues. The germline CDR1 and CDR2 sequences are SGHDT and YYEEEE.

The chain links TRBV30 to TRBJ2-5; D is unclear. CDR1 GTSNPN and CDR2 SVGIG come from the germline V gene (reference sequence). The CDR3 has 14 amino acids. Trimming removed 1 base at V and 0 bases at J, with 9 bases between. The CDR3 DNA is TGTGCCTGGAGTGGGGTCAGCCACCAAGAGACCCAGTACTTC. Translated: CAWSGVSHQETQYF.

This rearrangement joins TRBV11-1 to TRBJ2-5; D is possibly TRBD1 or TRBD2 (6 bases each). V dropped 1 base and J dropped 4 bases, with 13 bases sitting between them. This CDR3 is 15 amino acids long. CDR1 SGHAT and CDR2 FQDESV come from the germline V gene (reference sequence). CDR3 sequence reads: CASSLGGGGRETQYF. The CDR3 DNA follows: TGTGCCAGCAGCTTAGGTGGTGGGGGGCGAGAGACCCAGTACTTC. Using reference TRBV11-1 and TRBJ2-5 for the parts outside the CDR3, the full variable domain is EAEVAQSPRYKITEKSQAVAFWCDPISGHATLYWYRQILGQGPELLVQFQDESVVDDSQLPKDRFSAERLKGVDSTLKIQPAELGDSAMYLCASSLGGGGRETQYFGPGTRLLVL.

This chain links TRBV4-1 with TRBJ2-3; the D gene could be TRBD1 or TRBD2 (7 bases each). The V gene lost 5 bases and the J gene lost 7 bases, with 16 bases spanning the gap. The germline gives CDR1 MGHRA, CDR2 YSYEKL. The CDR3 has 14 amino acids. The CDR3 DNA reads TGCGCCAGCAGCTTAGGGGAGGGGGCCCATACGCAGTATTTT. This sequence encodes CASSLGEGAHTQYF.

The chain carries TRBV29-1 and TRBJ2-2, with unresolved D. Germline-derived CDR1 and CDR2 are SQVTM and ANQGSEA. The CDR3 contains 14 residues. V lost 4 bases and J lost 6, with 15 bases in between. The CDR3 DNA sequence: TGCAGCGTTGTGGGCTCCATCGGCCCCGGGGAGCTGTTTTTT. It codes for CSVVGSIGPGELFF.

This chain links TRBV15 with TRBJ1-6; D uncertain. Looked up from germline, CDR1 is LNHNV and CDR2 is YYDKDF (reference sequence). The CDR3 has 17 amino acids. V lost 1 base to trimming and J lost 0 bases, with 10 bases between them. CDR3: CATSRVGSSSYNSPLHF. CDR3 sequence (DNA): TGTGCCACCAGCAGAGTTGGGTCGAGCTCCTATAATTCACCCCTCCACTTT.

The chain combines TRBV4-2 with TRBJ2-7, with D possibly being TRBD1 (5 bases). V lost 3 bases to trimming and J lost 6 bases, with 6 bases between them. CDR3 length: 11 residues. The germline V gene encodes CDR1 LGHNA and CDR2 YNFKEQ. CDR3 sequence reads: CASSQGREQYF. CDR3 coding DNA: TGTGCCAGCAGCCAGGGGCGCGAGCAGTACTTC.

This chain uses TRBV19 with TRBJ1-3; D is undetermined. Germline V gene lookup returns CDR1 LNHDA and CDR2 SQIVND (reference sequence). The CDR3 is 14 residues long. Trimming took off 2 bases at V and 0 bases at J, with 5 bases between the two ends. The CDR3 DNA follows: TGTGCCAGTAGTATAAGGACCTCTGGAAACACCATATATTTT. Amino acid sequence: CASSIRTSGNTIYF. The variable domain in full, completed from reference TRBV19 and TRBJ1-3, reads DGGITQSPKYLFRKEGQNVTLSCEQNLNHDAMYWYRQDPGQGLRLIYYSQIVNDFQKGDIAEGYSVSREKKESFPLTVTSAQKNPTAFYLCASSIRTSGNTIYFGEGSWLTVV.